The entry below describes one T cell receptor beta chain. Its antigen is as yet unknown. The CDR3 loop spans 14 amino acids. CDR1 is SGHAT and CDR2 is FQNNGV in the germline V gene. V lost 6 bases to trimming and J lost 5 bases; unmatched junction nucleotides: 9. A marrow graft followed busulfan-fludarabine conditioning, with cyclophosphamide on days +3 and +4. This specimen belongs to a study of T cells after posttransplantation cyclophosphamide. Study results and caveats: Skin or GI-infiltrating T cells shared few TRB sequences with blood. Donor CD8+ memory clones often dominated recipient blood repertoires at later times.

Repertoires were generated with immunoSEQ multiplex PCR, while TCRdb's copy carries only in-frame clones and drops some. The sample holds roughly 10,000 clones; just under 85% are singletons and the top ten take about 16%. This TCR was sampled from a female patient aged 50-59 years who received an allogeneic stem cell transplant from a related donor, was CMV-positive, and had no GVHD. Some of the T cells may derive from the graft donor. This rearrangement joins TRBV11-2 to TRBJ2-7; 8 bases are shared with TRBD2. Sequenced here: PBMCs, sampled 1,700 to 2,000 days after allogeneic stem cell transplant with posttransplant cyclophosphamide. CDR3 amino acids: CASRVALAGNEQYF. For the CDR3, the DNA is TGTGCCAGCAGGGTAGCCTTAGCGGGGAACGAGCAGTACTTC.